The rows below give T cell receptor beta chains drawn from one sample of a study of shared T cell receptors in the human thymus. Produced via immunoSEQ multiplex PCR; TCRdb's table is partial and in-frame only. In the table there are hundreds of thousands of clones, over 75% of which are singletons. This sample was shared with a second study, whose subject was human thymus T cells.

What was sequenced was thymocytes. These receptor sequences come from a boy less than two years old with a congenital heart defect. CDR3s include the opening cysteine and the closing phenylalanine or tryptophan. Each record gives: J gene, V gene, CDR3 length, CDR3 protein.

j_call: TRBJ2-7
v_call: TRBV20-1
cdr3_length: 11
cdr3_aa: CSAGGGYEQYF

j_call: TRBJ2-1
v_call: TRBV9
cdr3_length: 12
cdr3_aa: CASSHSAKEQFF

j_call: TRBJ1-3
v_call: TRBV10-3
cdr3_length: 13
cdr3_aa: CAIRTGTGNTIYF

j_call: TRBJ2-1
v_call: TRBV12-2
cdr3_length: 17
cdr3_aa: CASRDSLGLAVYNEQFF

j_call: TRBJ1-2
v_call: TRBV5-1
cdr3_length: 13
cdr3_aa: CASSGGQGGGYTF

j_call: TRBJ1-4
v_call: TRBV30
cdr3_length: 13
cdr3_aa: CAWIPGRPEKLFF

j_call: TRBJ1-1
v_call: TRBV18
cdr3_length: 14
cdr3_aa: CASSPDRGQTEAFF

j_call: TRBJ2-2
v_call: TRBV2
cdr3_length: 14
cdr3_aa: CAAAGTGVTGELFF

j_call: TRBJ2-2
v_call: TRBV19
cdr3_length: 15
cdr3_aa: CASSPRTENTGELFF

j_call: TRBJ1-1
v_call: TRBV11-3
cdr3_length: 16
cdr3_aa: CASSLKVDRANTEAFF

j_call: TRBJ2-7
v_call: TRBV7-2
cdr3_length: 13
cdr3_aa: CASSPTGYHEQYF

j_call: TRBJ2-7
v_call: TRBV6-5
cdr3_length: 13
cdr3_aa: CASSFTLSYEQYF

j_call: TRBJ1-1
v_call: TRBV30
cdr3_length: 11
cdr3_aa: CACHLGGGEFF

j_call: TRBJ1-2
v_call: TRBV15
cdr3_length: 16
cdr3_aa: CATSSVTGGDLNAYTF

j_call: TRBJ2-2
v_call: TRBV5-3
cdr3_length: 16
cdr3_aa: CARSFGTSGATGELFF

j_call: TRBJ2-7
v_call: TRBV4-1
cdr3_length: 17
cdr3_aa: CASSQEEGAGDRWEQYF

j_call: TRBJ2-5
v_call: TRBV7-2
cdr3_length: 17
cdr3_aa: CASSPNGVSGRVETQYF

j_call: TRBJ2-2
v_call: TRBV6-5
cdr3_length: 14
cdr3_aa: CASRRGRKDGELFF

j_call: TRBJ1-2
v_call: TRBV6-6
cdr3_length: 11
cdr3_aa: CASSWTYGYTF

j_call: TRBJ2-7
v_call: TRBV27
cdr3_length: 14
cdr3_aa: CASRLSGQAYEQYF

j_call: TRBJ2-4
v_call: TRBV25-1
cdr3_length: 18
cdr3_aa: CASSGPGTSGISKNIQYF

j_call: TRBJ1-4
v_call: TRBV27
cdr3_length: 15
cdr3_aa: CASSLWADAIEKLFF

j_call: TRBJ2-3
v_call: TRBV19
cdr3_length: 15
cdr3_aa: CASSIYTGGTDTQYF

j_call: TRBJ2-7
v_call: TRBV7-8
cdr3_length: 13
cdr3_aa: CASSFTGTYEQYF

j_call: TRBJ2-3
v_call: TRBV7-9
cdr3_length: 15
cdr3_aa: CASSLERRSTDTQYF

j_call: TRBJ2-7
v_call: TRBV7-2
cdr3_length: 18
cdr3_aa: CASSLAQDAGQGPYEQYF

j_call: TRBJ2-7
v_call: TRBV4-2
cdr3_length: 16
cdr3_aa: CASSQEAGQGGYEQYF

j_call: TRBJ2-7
v_call: TRBV28
cdr3_length: 18
cdr3_aa: CASSFGTGATLTSYEQYF

j_call: TRBJ2-4
v_call: TRBV10-1
cdr3_length: 15
cdr3_aa: CASTKEGVGTDIQYF

j_call: TRBJ2-7
v_call: TRBV2
cdr3_length: 12
cdr3_aa: CASGGGPYEQYF

j_call: TRBJ2-3
v_call: TRBV12-2
cdr3_length: 20
cdr3_aa: CASRLGPTSGTQRRTDTQYF

j_call: TRBJ2-7
v_call: TRBV11-2
cdr3_length: 16
cdr3_aa: CASSLDQRKSPYEQYF

j_call: TRBJ2-7
v_call: TRBV10-3
cdr3_length: 15
cdr3_aa: CAISELGRGSYEQYF

j_call: TRBJ2-2
v_call: TRBV28
cdr3_length: 16
cdr3_aa: CASSLGLARNTGELFF

j_call: TRBJ2-4
v_call: TRBV5-4
cdr3_length: 17
cdr3_aa: CASSHGSHSGAKNIQYF

j_call: TRBJ2-7
v_call: TRBV5-1
cdr3_length: 18
cdr3_aa: CASSLPGTSGSPRYEQYF

j_call: TRBJ1-1
v_call: TRBV13
cdr3_length: 15
cdr3_aa: CASSLGILVNTEAFF

j_call: TRBJ2-1
v_call: TRBV5-4
cdr3_length: 15
cdr3_aa: CASSLLRLDPNEQFF

j_call: TRBJ2-1
v_call: TRBV5-3
cdr3_length: 18
cdr3_aa: CARSWPRGLAGAFNEQFF

j_call: TRBJ1-1
v_call: TRBV10-3
cdr3_length: 13
cdr3_aa: CATHSDRGTEAFF

j_call: TRBJ2-5
v_call: TRBV14
cdr3_length: 15
cdr3_aa: CASSPRRVSRETQYF

j_call: TRBJ1-3
v_call: TRBV29-1
cdr3_length: 14
cdr3_aa: CSVARSDSGNTIYF

j_call: TRBJ1-2
v_call: TRBV5-6
cdr3_length: 14
cdr3_aa: CASSGGHRYYGYTF

j_call: TRBJ2-5
v_call: TRBV23-1
cdr3_length: 14
cdr3_aa: CASSRQSAGGAQYF

j_call: TRBJ1-5
v_call: TRBV4-2
cdr3_length: 13
cdr3_aa: CASSQDRNQPQHF

j_call: TRBJ2-7
v_call: TRBV27
cdr3_length: 15
cdr3_aa: CASSFAGTGVYEQYF

j_call: TRBJ2-7
v_call: TRBV7-2
cdr3_length: 14
cdr3_aa: CASSIDLDLYEQYF

j_call: TRBJ2-6
v_call: TRBV27
cdr3_length: 18
cdr3_aa: CASRPRQGAPSGANVLTF

j_call: TRBJ2-7
v_call: TRBV7-2
cdr3_length: 16
cdr3_aa: CASSLGGLAGNYEQYF

j_call: TRBJ2-1
v_call: TRBV6-1
cdr3_length: 13
cdr3_aa: CASGGAGAGEQFF

j_call: TRBJ2-5
v_call: TRBV5-6
cdr3_length: 13
cdr3_aa: CASKVRVRETQYF

j_call: TRBJ2-7
v_call: TRBV27
cdr3_length: 14
cdr3_aa: CASNPGTSPYEQYF

j_call: TRBJ2-7
v_call: TRBV7-9
cdr3_length: 16
cdr3_aa: CASSLAPDRGLYEQYF

j_call: TRBJ1-1
v_call: TRBV4-3
cdr3_length: 13
cdr3_aa: CASSQKGRAEAFF

j_call: TRBJ2-7
v_call: TRBV28
cdr3_length: 15
cdr3_aa: CASSFAQRYRYEQYF

j_call: TRBJ2-3
v_call: TRBV6-5
cdr3_length: 14
cdr3_aa: CASSSGQRPDTQYF

j_call: -
v_call: TRBV11-2
cdr3_length: 15
cdr3_aa: CASSLSGKGDYEQYF

j_call: TRBJ2-3
v_call: TRBV7-2
cdr3_length: 19
cdr3_aa: CASSLAGLVLAGGFFTQYF

j_call: TRBJ2-7
v_call: TRBV19
cdr3_length: 16
cdr3_aa: CASSIDVDRAVNEQYF